This TCR beta chain comes out of a study of sequential checkpoint blockade in melanoma. The table came from immunoSEQ multiplex PCR; TCRdb's copy has only in-frame clones and leaves some out. Here the sample spans some 12,000 clones, nearly 80% being singletons. Treatment of the sample: randomized to nivolumab then ipilimumab (arm A) or the reverse (arm B). DNA-damaging chemotherapy had not been given to any patient beforehand. The CDR3 is made up of 15 amino acids. Trimming stripped 0 bases from V and 6 bases from J, with 11 bases between. Per the germline V gene, CDR1 is LNHNV and CDR2 is YYDKDF (reference sequence).

The TCR was taken from a human donor with melanoma. Here the sequenced sample was CD8+ T cells sorted from blood (inferred from file names), taken from a patient given nivolumab and ipilimumab in sequence. This chain joins TRBV15 and TRBJ1-4; D unresolved. The CDR3 nucleotides read TGTGCCACCAGCAGAGAAACTCCGAGGGATGAAAAACTGTTTTTT. Translating it yields CATSRETPRDEKLFF.